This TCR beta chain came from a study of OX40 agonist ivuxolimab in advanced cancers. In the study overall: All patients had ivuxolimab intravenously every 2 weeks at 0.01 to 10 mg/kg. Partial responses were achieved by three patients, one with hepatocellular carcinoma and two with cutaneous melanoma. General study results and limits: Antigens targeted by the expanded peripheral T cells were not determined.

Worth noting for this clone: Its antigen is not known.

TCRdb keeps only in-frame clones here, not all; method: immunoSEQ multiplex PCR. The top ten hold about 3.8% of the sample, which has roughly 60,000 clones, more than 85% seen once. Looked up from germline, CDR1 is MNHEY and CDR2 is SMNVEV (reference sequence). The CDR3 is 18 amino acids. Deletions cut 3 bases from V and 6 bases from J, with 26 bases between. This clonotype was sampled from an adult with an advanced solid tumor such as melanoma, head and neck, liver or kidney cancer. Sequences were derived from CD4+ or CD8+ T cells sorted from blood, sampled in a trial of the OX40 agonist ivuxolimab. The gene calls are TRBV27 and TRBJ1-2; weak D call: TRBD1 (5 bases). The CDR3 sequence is CASSFVGEGASLENGYTF. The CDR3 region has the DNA TGTGCCAGCAGTTTTGTTGGGGAAGGGGCCTCCCTTGAGAATGGCTACACCTTC.